The clone carrying this TCR beta chain was observed a few times. The target antigen is unknown. These data come from a study of CD8+ T cells in alopecia areata. cDNA reverse transcribed from extracted RNA served as the sequencing template. Clones were sequenced by immunoSEQ multiplex PCR, and TCRdb holds only the in-frame ones, with some missing. Of about 200,000 clones in the sample, roughly 50% are singletons; the top ten hold about 5.3%. Study-wide findings and caveats: Possibly as an HLA-related effect, TCR sharing across patients appeared less clear than in mice. For lesional scalp, especially alopecia totalis/universalis, clonality was higher than in normal scalp. Scalp samples also yield sequences from resident alphabeta T cells of normal skin.

Germline CDR1 SQVTM, CDR2 ANQGSEA. Trimming stripped 3 bases from V and 7 bases from J, with 13 bases between. This CDR3 is 12 amino acids long. The gene calls are TRBV29-1 and TRBJ2-7; D is perhaps TRBD2 (5 bases). This receptor was taken from a human donor in good health. The source material was CD8+ T cells sorted from blood. The CDR3 spells CSVESGGGEQYF. The CDR3 DNA reads TGCAGCGTTGAGTCGGGCGGCGGGGAGCAGTACTTC.